Sequencing of this T cell receptor beta chain was carried out in a study of cytomegalovirus exposure and HLA in healthy donors. This clone was found a few times. Its antigen remains unidentified. Profiling relied on immunoSEQ multiplex PCR, and the TCRdb table lists in-frame clones only, not all of them. The top ten hold about 3% of the sample, which has roughly 130,000 clones, under 90% seen once. Study-wide findings and caveats: Researchers counted roughly 160 TCR beta chains as cytomegalovirus-associated.

Germline V CDR1 and CDR2: LNHNV, YYDKDF (reference sequence). V was pared by 0 bases and J by 6 bases, with 3 bases between. The CDR3 runs 12 residues. The rearrangement links TRBV15 to TRBJ1-5; D not resolved. The receptor comes from a man aged 30 to 45 in good health and CMV-seronegative. The specimen sequenced was PBMCs. The CDR3, as DNA: TGTGCCACCAGCAGAGACAGTCAGCCCCAGCATTTT. Protein: CATSRDSQPQHF.